This TCR beta chain comes out of a study of cytomegalovirus exposure and HLA in healthy donors. Comments on this clone: Its target is unknown.

Researchers ran the PCR with 60 Vbeta and 13 Jbeta primers. Measured with immunoSEQ multiplex PCR; TCRdb has only the in-frame clones, and not every one. The profile shows about 230,000 clones, 70% to 80% of them singletons. Regarding the study as a whole: TCR beta V- and J-gene trimming, according to a later analysis, was linked to a missense DCLRE1C variant. Most TCR sequences were rare, but some public TCRs occurred in many donors.

The germline V gene has CDR1 MNHNY and CDR2 SVGAGI (reference sequence). V was clipped by 0 bases and J by 6 bases, with 17 bases between them. The CDR3 sequence is 16 residues long. The sequence derives from a woman aged 55-69 years in good health and CMV-seropositive. Source material: PBMCs. The chain is built from TRBV6-6 and TRBJ1-2; D gene uncertain. CDR3 in amino acids: CASSYSRQMLDHGYTF. The DNA of the CDR3 is TGTGCCAGCAGTTACTCTCGGCAGATGCTAGATCATGGCTACACCTTC.